One sample yielded the 13 T cell receptor beta chains listed below, sequenced in a study of T cells expressing NK-cell markers. TCRdb re-called the 5' RACE reads, yielding one record per CDR3 amino acid sequence without DNA. Recorded for this sample: about 150,000 distinct CDR3 sequences. The sequenced sample was blood T cells: a sorted CD56 or NKG2C T cell subset, CD4+ or CD8+ T cells, or bulk PBMC T cells (not recorded which). The receptor set was obtained from a man younger than 35 in good health.

The chain recombines TRBV2 with TRBJ2-1; there is no DNA to check the TCRdb D call of TRBD1. The CDR3 totals 14 residues. Germline V gene data show CDR1 as SNHLY and CDR2 as FYNNEI. CDR3 in amino acids: CASKDRDRGNEQFF.

The chain couples TRBV12-3 or TRBV12-4 to TRBJ2-1; TCRdb proposes TRBD1, but this gene call is untestable without DNA. This CDR3 region has 16 residues. CDR3 region: CASSLASGGSDNEQFF.

The chain carries TRBV28 and TRBJ2-7; without DNA, the TCRdb call of TRBD1 cannot be checked. CDR1 is MDHEN, CDR2 SYDVKM, per germline. The CDR3 spans 16 residues. This CDR3 reads CASSLFGGRFPYEQYF.

The chain couples TRBV18 to TRBJ2-1; TCRdb indicates TRBD2, and absent DNA this call remains unverified. The CDR3 totals 15 residues. Per germline, CDR1 KGHSH and CDR2 LQKENI. CDR3 region: CASSPLDNGNNEQFF. Looking up the rest from reference TRBV18 and TRBJ2-1 gives the full variable domain: NAGVMQNPRHLVRRRGQEARLRCSPMKGHSHVYWYRQLPEEGLKFMVYLQKENIIDESGMPKERFSAEFPKEGPSILRIQQVVRGDSAAYFCASSPLDNGNNEQFFGPGTRLTVL.

The gene calls are TRBV4-1 and TRBJ2-3. Germline lookup yields CDR1 MGHRA and CDR2 YSYEKL. CDR3 size: 14 residues. CDR3 amino acids: CASSYLGGPDTQYF.

The genes are TRBV12-3 or TRBV12-4 and TRBJ2-1; the TRBD2 assignment by TCRdb is unverifiable without DNA. The CDR3 has 13 residues. CDR3 region: CAGSWMTGGEQFF.

The rearrangement joins TRBV27 to TRBJ2-7; as DNA is missing, the TRBD1 call by TCRdb cannot be tested. Germline loops: CDR1 MNHEY, CDR2 SMNVEV (reference sequence). This CDR3 is built from 12 residues. The CDR3 reads CASRTGVREQYF.

The rearrangement uses TRBV29-1 and TRBJ2-7. The CDR3 sequence is 11 residues long. Germline lookup yields CDR1 SQVTM and CDR2 ANQGSEA. CDR3 amino acids: CSGSWKHEQYF.

The chain uses TRBV7-9 and TRBJ1-4; absent DNA, TCRdb's TRBD1 call cannot be checked. CDR1 and CDR2 from the germline V gene are SEHNR and FQNEAQ (reference sequence). There are 15 residues in the CDR3. CDR3 region: CASSPGHPTNEKLFF.

The V call is TRBV24-1, the J call TRBJ1-1. This CDR3 has 13 amino acids. The germline gives CDR1 KGHDR, CDR2 SFDVKD. CDR3 region: CATSAQGRTEAFF.

This chain joins TRBV20-1 and TRBJ2-7; TCRdb's D gene call, TRBD2, goes unchecked for lack of DNA. Germline CDR1 DFQATT, CDR2 SNEGSKA (reference sequence). The CDR3 is 20 amino acids. The CDR3 spells CSARDPVGTSVSSVTYEQYF.

The chain carries TRBV7-6 and TRBJ1-2; TCRdb gives TRBD1 as the D gene, but with no DNA this cannot be confirmed. Per the germline V gene, CDR1 is SGHVS and CDR2 is FNYEAQ. CDR3 length: 14 residues. CDR3 sequence: CASSSGTGTTGYTF.

This rearrangement joins TRBV20-1 to TRBJ2-1. The CDR3 extends over 13 amino acids. CDR1 is DFQATT, CDR2 SNEGSKA, per germline (reference sequence). The CDR3 loop reads CSALNGSYNEQFF.